Listed below are T cell receptor beta chains from one sample, sequenced in a study of T cell changes during pregnancy in multiple sclerosis. Here immunoSEQ multiplex PCR was the method, and the copy in TCRdb shows in-frame clones only, minus some. The sample shows tens of thousands of clones, 93% of them seen only once. The source was peripheral blood, collected in the second trimester of pregnancy. These receptor sequences come from a female donor with multiple sclerosis, enrolled in a pregnancy study. CDR3s include the opening cysteine and the closing phenylalanine or tryptophan. The D gene is left open where the match is weak. A clone size is listed for some rows: how often the clone was seen (once, few, many), or a class if it is expanded.

d_call,clone_size,cdr3_length,v_call,j_call,cdr3_aa,cdr3_nt
-,-,14,TRBV9,TRBJ1-5,CASSAAEGRQPQHF,TGTGCCAGCAGCGCCGCCGAGGGGAGGCAGCCCCAGCATTTT
TRBD2,-,19,TRBV9,TRBJ2-3,CASSSRSLTLAGSTDTQYF,TGTGCCAGCAGCTCTAGATCCCTAACTCTAGCGGGTAGCACAGATACGCAGTATTTT
TRBD1,-,16,TRBV10-2,TRBJ1-1,CASSDGTGVVNTEAFF,TGCGCCAGCAGTGACGGGACAGGGGTTGTGAACACTGAAGCTTTCTTT
-,-,14,TRBV5-4,TRBJ2-7,CASSLGPFGDEQYF,TGTGCCAGCAGCTTGGGCCCATTTGGAGACGAGCAGTACTTC
-,once,15,TRBV12-5,TRBJ2-3,CASGQTDNPQDTQYF,TGTGCTAGTGGTCAGACAGATAACCCACAGGATACGCAGTATTTT
TRBD1,-,14,TRBV12-5,TRBJ1-1,CASALTGGAAEAFF,TGTGCTAGTGCCCTGACAGGGGGCGCCGCTGAAGCTTTCTTT
TRBD1,-,16,TRBV11-2,TRBJ2-7,CASSTAGQVPHYEQYF,TGTGCCAGCAGCACCGCCGGACAGGTCCCCCACTACGAGCAGTACTTC
-,-,15,TRBV27,TRBJ2-1,CASTVPGSSYNEQFF,TGTGCCAGCACGGTGCCGGGGAGCTCCTACAATGAGCAGTTCTTC
TRBD2,-,12,TRBV27,TRBJ2-3,CASSPTSGSQYF,TGTGCCAGCAGTCCGACTAGCGGGTCCCAGTATTTT
TRBD2,-,15,TRBV10-1,TRBJ2-3,CASSERRGGIDTQYF,TGCGCCAGCAGTGAGCGGCGGGGGGGAATAGATACGCAGTATTTT
-,-,14,TRBV30,TRBJ1-2,CAWSVRGSGYGYTF,TGTGCCTGGAGTGTACGGGGGTCTGGCTATGGCTACACCTTC
-,-,14,TRBV18,TRBJ2-7,CASSDVGYYYEQYF,TGTGCCAGCTCCGACGTCGGATACTACTACGAGCAGTACTTC
TRBD2,-,14,TRBV2,TRBJ2-5,CASSEAFGGASQYF,TGTGCCAGCAGTGAAGCGTTCGGGGGGGCGTCCCAGTACTTC
TRBD2,medium-sized,18,TRBV7-3,TRBJ2-1,CASSLIAASGGSGNEQFF,TGTGCCAGCAGCTTAATAGCGGCTAGCGGGGGTTCTGGCAATGAGCAGTTCTTC
-,-,16,TRBV2,TRBJ1-6,CASSEREQVYNSPLHF,TGTGCCAGCAGTGAAAGGGAACAGGTCTATAATTCACCCCTCCACTTT
TRBD1,-,14,TRBV5-6,TRBJ2-2,CATRSRGQTGELFF,TGTGCCACTAGAAGCAGGGGGCAGACCGGGGAGCTGTTTTTT
-,once,14,TRBV6-5,TRBJ2-1,CASSTSGPFNEQFF,TGTGCCAGCAGTACAAGCGGGCCGTTCAATGAGCAGTTCTTC
TRBD1,-,13,TRBV6-4,TRBJ2-7,CASSDWGQGEQYF,TGTGCCAGCAGTGACTGGGGACAGGGCGAGCAGTACTTC
-,-,14,TRBV5-5,TRBJ2-7,CASSPSQGHYEQYF,TGTGCCAGCAGCCCCTCCCAGGGCCACTACGAGCAGTACTTC
-,-,15,TRBV18,TRBJ1-3,CASSPQEGSGNTIYF,TGTGCCAGCTCACCGCAGGAGGGCTCTGGAAACACCATATATTTT
TRBD1,-,13,TRBV25-1,TRBJ1-1,CASSVQGSTEAFF,TGTGCCAGCAGTGTACAGGGGAGCACTGAAGCTTTCTTT
-,-,19,TRBV4-1,TRBJ1-4,CASSQDSSAAAPTNEKLFF,TGCGCCAGCAGCCAAGATAGCTCCGCGGCGGCGCCAACTAATGAAAAACTGTTTTTT
-,-,17,TRBV7-6,TRBJ1-5,CASSFHSGQGRNQPQHF,TGTGCCAGCAGCTTCCACTCAGGGCAGGGCCGCAATCAGCCCCAGCATTTT
-,once,13,TRBV19,TRBJ1-6,CASSIDIRAGLHF,TGTGCCAGTAGTATAGATATCAGGGCCGGCCTCCACTTT
-,-,14,TRBV13,TRBJ1-2,CASSLGAGWDGYTF,TGTGCCAGCAGCTTAGGCGCAGGGTGGGATGGCTACACCTTC